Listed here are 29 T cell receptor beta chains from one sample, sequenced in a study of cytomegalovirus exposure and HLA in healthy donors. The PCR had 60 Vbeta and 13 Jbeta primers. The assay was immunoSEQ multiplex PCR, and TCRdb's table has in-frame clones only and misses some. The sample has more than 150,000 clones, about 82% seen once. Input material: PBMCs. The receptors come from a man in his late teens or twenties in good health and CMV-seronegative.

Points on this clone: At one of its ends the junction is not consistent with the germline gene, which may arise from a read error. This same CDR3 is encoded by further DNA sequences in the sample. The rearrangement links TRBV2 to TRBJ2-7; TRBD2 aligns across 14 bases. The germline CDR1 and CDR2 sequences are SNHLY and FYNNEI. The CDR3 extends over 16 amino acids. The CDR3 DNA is TGTGCTAGCAGTGAAGGACTAGCGGGAGGCTCCTACGAGCAGTACTTC. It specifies CASSEGLAGGSYEQYF. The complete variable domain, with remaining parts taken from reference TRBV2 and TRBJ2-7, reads EPEVTQTPSHQVTQMGQEVILRCVPISNHLYFYWYRQILGQKVEFLVSFYNNEISEKSEIFDDQFSVERPDGSNFTLKIRSTKLEDSAMYFCASSEGLAGGSYEQYFGPGTRLTVT.

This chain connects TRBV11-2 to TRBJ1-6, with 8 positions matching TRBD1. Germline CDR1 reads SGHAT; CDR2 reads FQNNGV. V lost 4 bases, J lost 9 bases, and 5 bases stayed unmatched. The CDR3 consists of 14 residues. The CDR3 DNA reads TGTGCCAGCAGCTCCACAGGGGGGAGTTCACCCCTCCACTTT. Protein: CASSSTGGSSPLHF.

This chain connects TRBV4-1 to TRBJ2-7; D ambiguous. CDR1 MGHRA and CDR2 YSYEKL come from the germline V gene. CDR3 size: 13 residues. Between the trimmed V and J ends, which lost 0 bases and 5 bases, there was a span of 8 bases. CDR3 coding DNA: TGCGCCAGCAGCCAAGAGGTTCCAGACGAGCAGTACTTC. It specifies CASSQEVPDEQYF.

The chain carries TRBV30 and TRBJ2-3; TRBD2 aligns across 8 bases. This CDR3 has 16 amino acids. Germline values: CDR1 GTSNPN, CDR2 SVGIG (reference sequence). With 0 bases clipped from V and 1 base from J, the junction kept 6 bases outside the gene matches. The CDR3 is CAWSVPSGGRTDTQYF. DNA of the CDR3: TGTGCCTGGAGTGTACCCAGCGGGGGCCGCACAGATACGCAGTATTTT.

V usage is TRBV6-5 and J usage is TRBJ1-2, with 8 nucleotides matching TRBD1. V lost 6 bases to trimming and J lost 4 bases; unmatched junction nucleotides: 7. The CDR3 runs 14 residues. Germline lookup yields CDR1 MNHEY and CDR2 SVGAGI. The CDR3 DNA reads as TGTGCCAGCAGCCGTGGACAGGGTTCCTATGGCTACACCTTC. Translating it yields CASSRGQGSYGYTF.

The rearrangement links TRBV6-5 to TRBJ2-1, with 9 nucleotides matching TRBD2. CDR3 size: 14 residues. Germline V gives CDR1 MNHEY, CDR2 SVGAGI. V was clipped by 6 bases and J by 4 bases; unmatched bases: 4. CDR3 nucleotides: TGTGCCAGCAGGTCTAGCGGGGAATACAATGAGCAGTTCTTC. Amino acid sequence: CASRSSGEYNEQFF.

The CDR3 DNA sequence: TGTGCCAGCAGCTTAATTGGGGGGGGTGAGCAGTTCTTC. Translated, it gives CASSLIGGGEQFF. V usage is TRBV7-3 and J usage is TRBJ2-1; TRBD2 agrees at 7 bases. This CDR3 is built from 13 residues. The germline V gene encodes CDR1 SGHTA and CDR2 FQGTGA. The J segment lost 9 bases and the V segment lost 1 base, leaving 3 bases of the junction unmatched.

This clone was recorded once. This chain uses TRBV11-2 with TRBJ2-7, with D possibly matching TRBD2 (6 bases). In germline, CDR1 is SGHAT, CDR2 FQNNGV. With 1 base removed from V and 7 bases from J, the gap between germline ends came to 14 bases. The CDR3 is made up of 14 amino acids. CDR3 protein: CASSLVVSGSEQYF. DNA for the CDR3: TGTGCCAGCAGCTTAGTGGTTAGCGGCAGTGAGCAGTACTTC.

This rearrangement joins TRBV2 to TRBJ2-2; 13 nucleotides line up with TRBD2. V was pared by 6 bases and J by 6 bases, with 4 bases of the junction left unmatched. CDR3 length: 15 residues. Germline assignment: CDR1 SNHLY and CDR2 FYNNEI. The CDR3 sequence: CASRGLAGVPGELFF. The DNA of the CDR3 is TGTGCCAGCAGAGGACTAGCGGGGGTGCCCGGGGAGCTGTTTTTT.

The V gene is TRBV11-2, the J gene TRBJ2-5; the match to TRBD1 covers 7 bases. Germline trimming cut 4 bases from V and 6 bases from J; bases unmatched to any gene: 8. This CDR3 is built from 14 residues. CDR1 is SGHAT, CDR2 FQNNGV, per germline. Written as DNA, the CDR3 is TGTGCCAGCAGCTCCCGGGACAGCAGGCAGACCCAGTACTTC. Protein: CASSSRDSRQTQYF. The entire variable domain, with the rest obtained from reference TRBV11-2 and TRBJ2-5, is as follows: EAGVAQSPRYKIIEKRQSVAFWCNPISGHATLYWYQQILGQGPKLLIQFQNNGVVDDSQLPKDRFSAERLKGVDSTLKIQPAKLEDSAVYLCASSSRDSRQTQYFGPGTRLLVL.

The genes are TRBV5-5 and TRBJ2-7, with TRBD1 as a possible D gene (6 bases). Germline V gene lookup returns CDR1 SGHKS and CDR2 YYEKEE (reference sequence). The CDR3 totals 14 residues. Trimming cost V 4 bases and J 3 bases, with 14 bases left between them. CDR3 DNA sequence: TGTGCCAGCAGCCCCGTGGCAGGGGACTACGAGCAGTACTTC. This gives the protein CASSPVAGDYEQYF.

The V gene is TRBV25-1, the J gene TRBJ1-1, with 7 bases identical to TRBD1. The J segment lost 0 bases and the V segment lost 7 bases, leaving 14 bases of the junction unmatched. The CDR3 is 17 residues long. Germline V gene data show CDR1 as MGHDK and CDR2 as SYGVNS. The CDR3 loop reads CASTLSPQGRMNTEAFF. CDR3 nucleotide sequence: TGTGCCAGCACGTTATCCCCACAGGGGCGGATGAACACTGAAGCTTTCTTT.

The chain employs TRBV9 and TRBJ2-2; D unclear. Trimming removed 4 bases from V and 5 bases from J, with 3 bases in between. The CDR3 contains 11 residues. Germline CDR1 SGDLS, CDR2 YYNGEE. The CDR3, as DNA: TGTGCCAGCAGCCAAACCGGGGAGCTGTTTTTT. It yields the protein CASSQTGELFF. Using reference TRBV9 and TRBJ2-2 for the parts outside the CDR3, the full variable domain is DSGVTQTPKHLITATGQRVTLRCSPRSGDLSVYWYQQSLDQGLQFLIQYYNGEERAKGNILERFSAQQFPDLHSELNLSSLELGDSALYFCASSQTGELFFGEGSRLTVL.

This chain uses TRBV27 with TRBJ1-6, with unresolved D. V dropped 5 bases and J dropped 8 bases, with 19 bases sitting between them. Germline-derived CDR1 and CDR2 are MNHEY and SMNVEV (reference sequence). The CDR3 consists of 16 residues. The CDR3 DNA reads TGTGCCAGCAGTCCCGGGTTGAAAGTAACGCATTCACCCCTCCACTTT. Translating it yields CASSPGLKVTHSPLHF.

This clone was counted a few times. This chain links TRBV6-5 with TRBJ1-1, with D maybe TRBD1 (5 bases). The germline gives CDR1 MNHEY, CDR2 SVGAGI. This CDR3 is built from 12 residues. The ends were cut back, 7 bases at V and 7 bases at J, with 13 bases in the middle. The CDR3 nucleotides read TGTGCCAGCAAAACAGGTATGGATGAAGCTTTCTTT. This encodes CASKTGMDEAFF.

The CDR3 bases are TGCGCCAGCAGCTTGCGGACAGGGTTGTATGAGCAGTTCTTC. Protein sequence: CASSLRTGLYEQFF. This chain connects TRBV5-1 to TRBJ2-1, with 8 bases that match TRBD1. V lost 1 base to trimming and J lost 8 bases; unmatched junction nucleotides: 5. CDR3 length equals 14 residues. CDR1 SGHRS and CDR2 YFSETQ come from the germline V gene.

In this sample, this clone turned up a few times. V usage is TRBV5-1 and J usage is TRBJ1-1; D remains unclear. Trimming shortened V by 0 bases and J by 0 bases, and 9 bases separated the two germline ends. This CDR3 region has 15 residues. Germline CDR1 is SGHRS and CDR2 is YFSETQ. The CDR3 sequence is CASSLGAELNTEAFF. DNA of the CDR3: TGCGCCAGCAGCTTGGGGGCAGAGTTGAACACTGAAGCTTTCTTT. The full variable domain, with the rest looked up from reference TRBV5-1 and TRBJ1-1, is KAGVTQTPRYLIKTRGQQVTLSCSPISGHRSVSWYQQTPGQGLQFLFEYFSETQRNKGNFPGRFSGRQFSNSRSEMNVSTLELGDSALYLCASSLGAELNTEAFFGQGTRLTVV.

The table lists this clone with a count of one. In DNA form, the CDR3 reads TGTGCCAGCAGCCTGAGGACAGGGGGGAACACAGATACGCAGTATTTT. Its translation: CASSLRTGGNTDTQYF. The V gene is TRBV5-6, the J gene TRBJ2-3; 10 bases fit TRBD1. The CDR3 runs 16 residues. V lost 4 bases, J lost 2 bases, and 7 bases stayed unmatched. CDR1 and CDR2 (germline): SGHDT, YYEEEE.

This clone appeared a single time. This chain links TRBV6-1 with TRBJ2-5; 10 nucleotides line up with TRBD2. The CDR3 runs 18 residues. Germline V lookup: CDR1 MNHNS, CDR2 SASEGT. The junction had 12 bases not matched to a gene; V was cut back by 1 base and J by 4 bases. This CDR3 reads CASSEGLLSGGARETQYF. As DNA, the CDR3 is TGTGCCAGCAGTGAAGGGCTTCTCAGCGGGGGGGCTCGAGAGACCCAGTACTTC.

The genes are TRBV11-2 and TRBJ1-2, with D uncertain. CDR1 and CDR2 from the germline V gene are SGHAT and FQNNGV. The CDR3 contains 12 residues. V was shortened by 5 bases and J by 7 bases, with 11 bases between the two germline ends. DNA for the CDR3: TGTGCCAGCAGCCTGGGCGGGTCTGGCTACACCTTC. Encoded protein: CASSLGGSGYTF.

This CDR3 is CAWSGADRVGSPLHF. The CDR3 DNA follows: TGTGCCTGGAGTGGGGCGGACAGGGTGGGTTCACCCCTCCACTTT. The chain is built from TRBV30 and TRBJ1-6, with TRBD1 matching 8 bases. With V trimmed by 1 base and J by 9 bases, 8 bases remained unmatched. CDR1 GTSNPN and CDR2 SVGIG come from the germline V gene (reference sequence). The length of the CDR3 is 15 residues.

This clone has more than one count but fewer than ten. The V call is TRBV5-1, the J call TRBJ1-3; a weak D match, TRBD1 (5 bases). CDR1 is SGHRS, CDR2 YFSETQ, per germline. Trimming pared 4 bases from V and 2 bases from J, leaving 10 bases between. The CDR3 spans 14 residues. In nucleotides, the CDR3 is TGCGCCAGCAGCCCCCAGACAGCTGGAAACACCATATATTTT. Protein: CASSPQTAGNTIYF.

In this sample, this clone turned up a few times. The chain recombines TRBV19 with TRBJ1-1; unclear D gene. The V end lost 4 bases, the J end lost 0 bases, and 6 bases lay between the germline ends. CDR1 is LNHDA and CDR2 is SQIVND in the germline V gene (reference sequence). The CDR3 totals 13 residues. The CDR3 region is CASSNNVNTEAFF. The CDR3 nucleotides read TGTGCCAGTAGTAACAACGTGAACACTGAAGCTTTCTTT.

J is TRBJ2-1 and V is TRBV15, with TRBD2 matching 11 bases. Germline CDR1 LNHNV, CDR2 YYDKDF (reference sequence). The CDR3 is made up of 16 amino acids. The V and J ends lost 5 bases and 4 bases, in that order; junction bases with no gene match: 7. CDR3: CATSEPGTSGYNEQFF. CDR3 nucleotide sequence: TGTGCCACCAGCGAACCCGGGACTAGCGGTTACAATGAGCAGTTCTTC.

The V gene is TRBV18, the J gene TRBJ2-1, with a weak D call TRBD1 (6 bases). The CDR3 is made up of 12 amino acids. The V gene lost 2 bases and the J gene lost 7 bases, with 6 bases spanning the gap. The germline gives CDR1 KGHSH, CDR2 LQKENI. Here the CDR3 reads CASSPGTNEQFF. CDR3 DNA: TGTGCCAGCTCACCAGGGACAAATGAGCAGTTCTTC.

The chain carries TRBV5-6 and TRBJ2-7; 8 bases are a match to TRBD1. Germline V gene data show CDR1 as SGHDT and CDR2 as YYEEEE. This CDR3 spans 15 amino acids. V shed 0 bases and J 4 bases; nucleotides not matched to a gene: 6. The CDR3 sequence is CASSLAGQGIYEQYF. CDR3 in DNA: TGTGCCAGCAGCTTGGCTGGACAGGGAATTTACGAGCAGTACTTC.

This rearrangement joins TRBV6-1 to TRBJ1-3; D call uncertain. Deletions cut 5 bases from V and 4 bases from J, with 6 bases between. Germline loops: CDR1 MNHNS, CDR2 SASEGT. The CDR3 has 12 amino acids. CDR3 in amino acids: CASSPLGNTIYF. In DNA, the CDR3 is TGTGCCAGCAGTCCTCTCGGAAACACCATATATTTT.

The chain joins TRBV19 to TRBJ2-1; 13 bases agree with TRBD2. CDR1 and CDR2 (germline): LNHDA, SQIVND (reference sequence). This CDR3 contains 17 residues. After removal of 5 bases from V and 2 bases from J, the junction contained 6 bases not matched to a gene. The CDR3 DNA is TGTGCCAGTAGTCCCAGACTAGCGGGGGGCCCCTACAATGAGCAGTTCTTC. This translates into CASSPRLAGGPYNEQFF.

The CDR3 region has the DNA TGTGCCTCCCAGGGGGCCGCTGAAGCTTTCTTT. Residues: CASQGAAEAFF. The chain links TRBV30 to TRBJ1-1; TRBD1 agrees at 8 bases. V shed 7 bases and J 6 bases; nucleotides not matched to a gene: 4. Germline V gives CDR1 GTSNPN, CDR2 SVGIG (reference sequence). The CDR3 consists of 11 residues.